The present T cell receptor (beta chain) was sequenced within a study of shared clonotypes between healthy human individuals. Study in general: Each donor had three CD4 naive, three CD4 memory, two CD8 naive and one CD8 memory plate.

As concerns this clone: Its antigen is currently unknown.

Assay execution proceeded at the deep level. In the study's own analysis: ImmunoSEQ gave junction-only sequences without quality scores, so filtering differed. Only in-frame clones appear in the TCRdb table, and some are missing; sequencing was by immunoSEQ multiplex PCR. V and J calls and clone size are as listed in that table; D and trimming were resolved from the DNA. The sample gives some 2,400,000 clones, almost 96% of which show up once; roughly 0.13% is in the top ten. Germline V CDR1 and CDR2: KGHSH, LQKENI. V lost 3 bases to trimming and J lost 2 bases; unmatched junction nucleotides: 6. The CDR3 length is 15 residues. Study-level results: Memory subsets had estimated richness that was generally smaller than that of naive subsets.

The sequenced material came from naive CD4+ T cells sorted from blood. Sample subset: CD45RA+ positively selected. This chain links TRBV18 with TRBJ2-7; 8 bases match TRBD1. This TCR came from a man in his late teens or twenties in good health. This CDR3 is CASSPTGVLAYEQYF. The CDR3, as DNA: TGTGCCAGCTCACCGACAGGGGTATTGGCCTACGAGCAGTACTTC.